This entry is about one T cell receptor beta chain. This sample was included in a study of spatial heterogeneity in lung cancer. Sample time point: sample taken at primary tumor resection. Tumor, nontumor lung or frozen PBMC supplied whole RNA that was sequenced unsorted. A unique molecular identifier was carried by every single TCR cDNA molecule. From the 5' RACE reads, TCRdb called clonotypes with MiXCR, one entry per CDR3 protein. Of roughly 10,000 distinct CDR3 sequences listed, around 24% are singletons. Trimming pared 6 bases from V and 7 bases from J, leaving 10 bases between. Germline CDR1 and CDR2: DFQATT and SNEGSKA (reference sequence). The CDR3 has 11 residues.

The TCR sequence derives from a female donor with early-stage non-small cell lung cancer. Sequenced material: PBMCs, taken at surgery. The rearrangement links TRBV20-1 to TRBJ2-1; D is undetermined. DNA of the CDR3: TGCAGTGCCATCGCGTGGAATGAGCAGTTCTTC. Its protein product is CSAIAWNEQFF.